The entry below describes one T cell receptor (beta chain). The target antigen is unknown. Amplification used 60 Vbeta primers and 13 Jbeta primers. Per the original methods: In a later analysis, of 79 million or so unique beta chains, roughly 11 million appeared in at least two donors. This table comes from immunoSEQ multiplex PCR, and its TCRdb copy is limited to in-frame clones, with some not included. The V and J calls and clone size come from that table; D and trimming were worked out from the DNA. The table has approximately 200,000 clones, over 75% seen once. The sample is drawn from a study of cytomegalovirus exposure and HLA in healthy donors. Study results and caveats: Later analysis found that TCR beta chains associated with HLA were more clonally expanded than other, equally common chains. A few chains linked to CMV were shown in vitro to be specific for CMV antigens.

Looked up from germline, CDR1 is SGHTA and CDR2 is FQGNSA. V was shortened by 1 base and J by 6 bases, with 18 bases between the two germline ends. This CDR3 is built from 16 residues. Donors were ostensibly healthy at sampling, although undocumented immune exposures were probable. Sequencing was done on a sample of PBMCs. The J gene is TRBJ1-2, the V gene TRBV7-2, with D possibly being TRBD1 (5 bases). The TCR comes from a boy under 10 years old in good health and CMV-seronegative. Here the CDR3 reads CASSLVGRERSDGYTF. The CDR3, as DNA: TGTGCCAGCAGCTTAGTGGGGCGGGAACGATCTGATGGCTACACCTTC.